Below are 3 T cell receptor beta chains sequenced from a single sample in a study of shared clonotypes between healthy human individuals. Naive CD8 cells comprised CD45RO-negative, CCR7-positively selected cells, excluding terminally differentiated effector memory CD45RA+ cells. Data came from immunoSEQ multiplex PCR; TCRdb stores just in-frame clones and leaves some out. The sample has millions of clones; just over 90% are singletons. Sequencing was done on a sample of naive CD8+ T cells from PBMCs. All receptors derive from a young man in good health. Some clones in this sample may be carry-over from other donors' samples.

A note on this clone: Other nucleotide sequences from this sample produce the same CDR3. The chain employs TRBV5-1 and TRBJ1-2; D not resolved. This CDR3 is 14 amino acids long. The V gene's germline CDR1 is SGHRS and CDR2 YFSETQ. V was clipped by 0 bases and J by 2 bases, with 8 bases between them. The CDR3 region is CASSLAGSNYGYTF. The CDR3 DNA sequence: TGCGCCAGCAGCTTGGCTGGCAGCAACTATGGCTACACCTTC.

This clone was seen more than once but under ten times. Here the CDR3 DNA reads TGTGCCAGCAGTTTATCAGGGTTTAGCTACACCTTC. It translates to CASSLSGFSYTF. The gene calls are TRBV27 and TRBJ1-2, with D hard to call. V lost 0 bases, J lost 9 bases, and 8 bases lay in between. This CDR3 is built from 12 residues. The germline gives CDR1 MNHEY, CDR2 SMNVEV (reference sequence).

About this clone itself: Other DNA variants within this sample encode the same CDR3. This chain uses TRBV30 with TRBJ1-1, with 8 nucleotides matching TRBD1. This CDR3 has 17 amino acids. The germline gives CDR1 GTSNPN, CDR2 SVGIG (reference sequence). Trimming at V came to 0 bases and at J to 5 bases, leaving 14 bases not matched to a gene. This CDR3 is CAWSVRQGLGPNTEAFF. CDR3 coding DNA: TGTGCCTGGAGTGTTAGACAGGGGTTGGGCCCGAATACTGAAGCTTTCTTT.